This entry features one TCR beta chain sequence. The protocol was immunoSEQ multiplex PCR, while the TCRdb copy is restricted to in-frame clones and leaves out a portion. The sample holds roughly 350,000 clones, roughly 90% seen once. Recovered status in Cohort 3 required two negative PCRs, clearance, or symptom resolution. The sample is drawn from a study of blood T cell repertoires in COVID-19. Germline CDR1 and CDR2: SGHTA and FQGNSA. The CDR3 has 13 residues. With 2 bases removed from V and 5 bases from J, the gap between germline ends came to 9 bases. The specimen sequenced was PBMCs or T cells enriched from blood (not recorded which). The V and J genes are TRBV7-2 and TRBJ2-5; D unresolved. The sequence derives from a woman in her 30s who had recovered from COVID-19. CDR3 sequence reads: CASSLRLRETQYF. CDR3 nucleotide sequence: TGTGCCAGCAGCTTACGCCTACGGGAGACCCAGTACTTC. The complete variable domain, with remaining parts taken from reference TRBV7-2 and TRBJ2-5, reads GAGVSQSPSNKVTEKGKDVELRCDPISGHTALYWYRQSLGQGLEFLIYFQGNSAPDKSGLPSDRFSAERTGGSVSTLTIQRTQQEDSAVYLCASSLRLRETQYFGPGTRLLVL.